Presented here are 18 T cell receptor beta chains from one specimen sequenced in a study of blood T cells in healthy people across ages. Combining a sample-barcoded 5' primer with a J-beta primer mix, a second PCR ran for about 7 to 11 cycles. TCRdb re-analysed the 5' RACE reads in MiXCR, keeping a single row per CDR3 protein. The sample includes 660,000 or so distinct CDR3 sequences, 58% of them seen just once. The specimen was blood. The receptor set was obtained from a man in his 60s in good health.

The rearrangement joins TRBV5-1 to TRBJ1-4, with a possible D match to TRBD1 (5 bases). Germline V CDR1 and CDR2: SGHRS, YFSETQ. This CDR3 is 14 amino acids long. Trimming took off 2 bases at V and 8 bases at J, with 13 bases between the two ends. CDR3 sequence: CASSFEGRKEKLFF. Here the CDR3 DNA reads TGCGCCAGCAGCTTCGAGGGGCGAAAGGAAAAACTGTTTTTT. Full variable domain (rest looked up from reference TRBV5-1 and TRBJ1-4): KAGVTQTPRYLIKTRGQQVTLSCSPISGHRSVSWYQQTPGQGLQFLFEYFSETQRNKGNFPGRFSGRQFSNSRSEMNVSTLELGDSALYLCASSFEGRKEKLFFGSGTQLSVL.

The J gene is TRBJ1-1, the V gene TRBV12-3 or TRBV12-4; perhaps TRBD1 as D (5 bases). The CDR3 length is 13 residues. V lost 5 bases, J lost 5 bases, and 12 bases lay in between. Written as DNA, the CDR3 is TGTGCCAGCAGTCCCGGCAGGGTGACTGAAGCTTTCTTT. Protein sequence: CASSPGRVTEAFF.

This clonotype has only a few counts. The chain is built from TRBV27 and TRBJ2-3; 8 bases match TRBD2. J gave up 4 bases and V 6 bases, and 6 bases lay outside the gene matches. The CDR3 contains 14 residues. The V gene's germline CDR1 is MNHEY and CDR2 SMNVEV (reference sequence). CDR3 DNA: TGTGCCAGCAGCCCCTTAGCGGGGTCAGATACGCAGTATTTT. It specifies CASSPLAGSDTQYF.

The CDR3 coding sequence is TGTGCCAGCACGGTCTCAGACCGGGGTCAGCCCCAGCATTTT. Residues: CASTVSDRGQPQHF. The J gene is TRBJ1-5, the V gene TRBV7-9; no definite D call. Germline V gene lookup returns CDR1 SEHNR and CDR2 FQNEAQ (reference sequence). Trimming removed 7 bases from V and 6 bases from J, with 16 bases in between. There are 14 residues in the CDR3.

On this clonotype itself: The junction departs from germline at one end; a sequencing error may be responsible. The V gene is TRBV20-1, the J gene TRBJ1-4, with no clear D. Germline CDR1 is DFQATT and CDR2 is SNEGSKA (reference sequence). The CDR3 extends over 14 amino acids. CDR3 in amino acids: CSARDGQRNEKLFF. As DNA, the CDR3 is TGCAGTGCTAGAGATGGTCAGCGAAATGAAAAGCTGTTTTTT.

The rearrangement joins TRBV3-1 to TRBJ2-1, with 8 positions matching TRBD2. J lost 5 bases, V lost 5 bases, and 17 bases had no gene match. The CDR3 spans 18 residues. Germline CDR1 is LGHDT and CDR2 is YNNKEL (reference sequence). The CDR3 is CASSDHYLGGGINNEQFF. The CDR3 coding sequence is TGTGCCAGCAGCGACCACTATTTAGGCGGGGGGATCAACAATGAGCAGTTCTTC.

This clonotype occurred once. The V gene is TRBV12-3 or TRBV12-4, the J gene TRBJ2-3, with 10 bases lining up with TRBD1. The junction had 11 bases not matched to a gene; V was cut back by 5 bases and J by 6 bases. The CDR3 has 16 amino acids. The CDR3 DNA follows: TGTGCCAGCAGTCCCCCAGGGACAGGGGTCCGGGATACGCAGTATTTT. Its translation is CASSPPGTGVRDTQYF.

The DNA for the CDR3 is TGCAGTGCTAGAGGAAGGGGGCTGAGGGAGCAGTACTTC. Translated: CSARGRGLREQYF. The chain has TRBV20-1 and TRBJ2-5; 7 bases fit TRBD1. The J segment lost 11 bases and the V segment lost 1 base, leaving 10 bases of the junction unmatched. Germline CDR1 and CDR2: DFQATT and SNEGSKA (reference sequence). The CDR3 spans 13 residues.

The CDR3 DNA sequence: TGTGCCAGCAGCCAAGGTGGGGACACCACAGATACGCAGTATTTT. As protein: CASSQGGDTTDTQYF. The chain links TRBV4-2 to TRBJ2-3; D is perhaps TRBD1 (6 bases). From germline, CDR1 is LGHNA and CDR2 YNFKEQ. CDR3 size: 15 residues. Trimming took off 1 base at V and 2 bases at J, with 10 bases between the two ends.

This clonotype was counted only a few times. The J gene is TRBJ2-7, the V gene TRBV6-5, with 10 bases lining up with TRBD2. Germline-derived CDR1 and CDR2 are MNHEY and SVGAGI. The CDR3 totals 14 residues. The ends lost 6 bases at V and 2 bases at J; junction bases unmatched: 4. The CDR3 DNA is TGTGCCAGCAGAACCGGGACTAGCGCCTACGAGCAGTACTTC. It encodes CASRTGTSAYEQYF.

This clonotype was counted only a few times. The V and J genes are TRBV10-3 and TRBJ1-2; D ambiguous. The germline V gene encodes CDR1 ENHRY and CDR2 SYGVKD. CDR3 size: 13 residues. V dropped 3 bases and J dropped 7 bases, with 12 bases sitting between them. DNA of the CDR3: TGTGCCATCAGTGACAACCTCACGGGTGGCTACACCTTC. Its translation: CAISDNLTGGYTF.

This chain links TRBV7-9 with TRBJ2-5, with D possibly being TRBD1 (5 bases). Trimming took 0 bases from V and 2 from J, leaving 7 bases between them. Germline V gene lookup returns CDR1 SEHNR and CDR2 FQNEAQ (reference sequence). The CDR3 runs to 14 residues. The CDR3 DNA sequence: TGTGCCAGCAGCTTAGCAGCAGGGCAAGAGACCCAGTACTTC. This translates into CASSLAAGQETQYF.

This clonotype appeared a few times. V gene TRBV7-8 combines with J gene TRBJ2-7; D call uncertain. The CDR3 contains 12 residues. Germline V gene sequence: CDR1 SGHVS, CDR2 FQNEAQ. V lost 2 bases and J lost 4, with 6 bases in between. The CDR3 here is CASSLPKYEQYF. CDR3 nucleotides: TGTGCCAGCAGCTTACCCAAATACGAGCAGTACTTC.

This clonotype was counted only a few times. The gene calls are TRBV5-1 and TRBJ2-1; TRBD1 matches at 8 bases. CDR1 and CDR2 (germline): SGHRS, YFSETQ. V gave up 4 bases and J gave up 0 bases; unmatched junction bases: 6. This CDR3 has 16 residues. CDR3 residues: CASSPGQASSYNEQFF. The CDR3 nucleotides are TGCGCCAGCAGCCCGGGACAGGCAAGCTCCTACAATGAGCAGTTCTTC. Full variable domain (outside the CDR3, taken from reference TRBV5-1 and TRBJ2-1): KAGVTQTPRYLIKTRGQQVTLSCSPISGHRSVSWYQQTPGQGLQFLFEYFSETQRNKGNFPGRFSGRQFSNSRSEMNVSTLELGDSALYLCASSPGQASSYNEQFFGPGTRLTVL.

The CDR3 DNA is TGCAGTGCCGAGGGGCGGGCAACTAATGAAAAACTGTTTTTT. Protein: CSAEGRATNEKLFF. This chain uses TRBV20-1 with TRBJ1-4; weak D call: TRBD1 (5 bases). V was trimmed by 6 bases and J by 0 bases, leaving 11 bases between them. This CDR3 has 14 amino acids. CDR1 is DFQATT, CDR2 SNEGSKA, per germline (reference sequence).

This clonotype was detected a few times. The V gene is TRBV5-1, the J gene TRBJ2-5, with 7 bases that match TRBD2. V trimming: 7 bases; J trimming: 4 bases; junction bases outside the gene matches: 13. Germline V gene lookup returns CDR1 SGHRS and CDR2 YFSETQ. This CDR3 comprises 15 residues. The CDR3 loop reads CASSLWGGSTETQYF. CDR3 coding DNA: TGCGCCAGCTCCCTCTGGGGGGGGTCGACAGAGACCCAGTACTTC.

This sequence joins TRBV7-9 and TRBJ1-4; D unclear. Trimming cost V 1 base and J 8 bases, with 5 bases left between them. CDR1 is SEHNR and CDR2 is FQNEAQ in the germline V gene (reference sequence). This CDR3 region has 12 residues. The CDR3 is CASSLGGEKLFF. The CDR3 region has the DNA TGTGCCAGCAGCTTAGGTGGAGAAAAACTGTTTTTT.

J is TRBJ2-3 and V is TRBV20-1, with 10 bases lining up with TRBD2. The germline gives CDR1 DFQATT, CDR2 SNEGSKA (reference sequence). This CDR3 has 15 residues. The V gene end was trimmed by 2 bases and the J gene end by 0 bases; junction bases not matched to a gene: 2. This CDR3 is CSARLAGVSTDTQYF. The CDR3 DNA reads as TGCAGTGCTAGACTAGCGGGGGTGAGCACAGATACGCAGTATTTT.